These T cell receptor beta chains were read from a single sample in a study of blood T cells in healthy people across ages. TCRdb passed the 5' RACE reads through MiXCR, listing each CDR3 protein once. This table has approximately 800,000 distinct CDR3 sequences, 20% to 30% appearing once. The same specimen was also included in a second study, on T cells of mothers and their children.

Sample: blood. All receptors derive from a boy aged 5-17 years in good health. The CDR3 runs from the conserved cysteine through the conserved F or W. Each record gives: J gene, V gene, clone size, D gene, CDR3 DNA, CDR3 protein. D genes are given only for firm matches. Part of the rows lack a size; the others show once, few, many or a class for expanded clones.

>TRBJ1-1|TRBV7-9|few|-
TGTGCCAGCAGCAAGGGGGGGAACACTGAAGCTTTCTTT
CASSKGGNTEAFF
>TRBJ1-6|TRBV9|-|TRBD1
TGTGCCAGCAGCGTAGGGACAGGGGGGAGTTCACCCCTCCACTTT
CASSVGTGGSSPLHF
>TRBJ2-5|TRBV27|-|-
TGTGCCAGCAGCATTCTCGAGGGGGGCCAAGAGACCCAGTACTTC
CASSILEGGQETQYF
>TRBJ2-1|TRBV12-3/TRBV12-4|few|TRBD2
TGTGCCAGCAGTTCCCCGGGGGGCAATGAGCAGTTCTTC
CASSSPGGNEQFF
>TRBJ1-1|TRBV28|few|TRBD1
TGTGCCAGCAGCCTACAGGGGGAGGTTGAAGCTTTCTTT
CASSLQGEVEAFF
>TRBJ2-5|TRBV7-9|few|-
TGTGCCAGCAAACCGGGGAACGGGGTCGGGGGCCCGGAGACCCAGTACTTC
CASKPGNGVGGPETQYF
>TRBJ2-1|TRBV20-1|few|-
TGCAGTGCTAGAGACTTGGAGGGACCCTACAATGAGCAGTTCTTC
CSARDLEGPYNEQFF
>TRBJ2-7|TRBV27|-|TRBD1
TGTGCCAGCAGACTCCGGGACAGGGCCCACGAGCAGTACTTC
CASRLRDRAHEQYF
>TRBJ1-1|TRBV9|-|-
TGTGCCAGCAGCGCGGGGGAGGGGACTCAAGCTTTCTTT
CASSAGEGTQAFF
>TRBJ2-1|TRBV7-8|-|-
TGTGCCAGCAGCTTCCCCCCAGAGGCAATCACCTACAATGAGCAGTTCTTC
CASSFPPEAITYNEQFF
>TRBJ2-4|TRBV7-2|few|TRBD1
TGTGCCAGCAGCTTTCGAGGACAGGAAGCAAACATTCAGTACTTC
CASSFRGQEANIQYF
>TRBJ2-5|TRBV18|few|-
TGTGCCAGCTCACCACCCTTTGACAGCGAGACCCAGTACTTC
CASSPPFDSETQYF
>TRBJ1-6|TRBV7-8|-|TRBD1
TGTGCCAGCAGCTTAGAGGACAGGGGATACAATTCACCCCTCCACTTT
CASSLEDRGYNSPLHF
>TRBJ2-2|TRBV7-9|-|TRBD2
TGTGCCAGCAGCTTTCGGGGGGGCCTGGAAACCGGGGAGCTGTTTTTT
CASSFRGGLETGELFF
>TRBJ1-4|TRBV4-3|once|TRBD1
TGCGCCAGCAGCCAAGATCTACAGGGGCGTGAAAAACTGTTTTTT
CASSQDLQGREKLFF
>TRBJ1-6|TRBV27|-|-
TGTGCCAGCCGGGACGGATATAATTCACCCCTCCACTTT
CASRDGYNSPLHF
>TRBJ2-7|TRBV2|-|TRBD1
TGTGCCAGCAAGGACAGGTCCTACGAGCAGTACTTC
CASKDRSYEQYF
>TRBJ2-7|TRBV28|few|TRBD1
TGTGCCAGCAGTTTTTTCGATGGGGCAGGGGGCTTCTACGAGCAGTACTTC
CASSFFDGAGGFYEQYF
>TRBJ2-5|TRBV20-1|few|-
TGCAGTGCTATAGCGGAGGGAGAGGAGACCCAGTACTTC
CSAIAEGEETQYF
>TRBJ1-1|TRBV20-1|-|-
TGCAGTGCTAGAGTGAGGGGGAACACTGAAGCTTTCTTT
CSARVRGNTEAFF
>TRBJ2-5|TRBV7-8|few|-
TGTGCCAGCAGCTCCCGGGACGGCCAAGAGACCCAGTACTTC
CASSSRDGQETQYF
>TRBJ2-5|TRBV7-2|-|-
TGTGCCAGCAGCTTTTTCGCTTTGCAGGGAGAGACCCAGTACTTC
CASSFFALQGETQYF
>TRBJ2-5|TRBV29-1|-|-
TGCAGCGGATCACAGCCGAACCAAGAGACCCAGTACTTC
CSGSQPNQETQYF
>TRBJ2-3|TRBV12-5|-|TRBD2
TGTGCTAGTGGTTTGTCGACTAGCGGGGTCACAGATACGCAGTATTTT
CASGLSTSGVTDTQYF
>TRBJ1-1|TRBV27|few|TRBD1
TGTGCCAGCAGTACCCGAGGGGGCGTCTTCTTT
CASSTRGGVFF
>TRBJ2-3|TRBV11-3|-|-
TGTGCCAGCAGCCCTCAGTGGGGACCTACAGATGCGCAGTATTTT
CASSPQWGPTDAQYF